One and the same sample provided the 16 T cell receptor beta chains below, sequenced in a study of control samples from healthy donors and cancer patients. This table comes from immunoSEQ multiplex PCR, and its TCRdb copy is limited to in-frame clones, with some not included. The table has more than 65,000 clones, 84% seen once. The sample taken for sequencing was blood. The receptor source for this set is a middle-aged man in good health.

The V call is TRBV5-5, the J call TRBJ1-1; no firm D call. V gave up 5 bases and J gave up 0 bases, with 23 bases separating them. Germline V gene sequence: CDR1 SGHKS, CDR2 YYEKEE (reference sequence). This CDR3 is built from 18 residues. CDR3 nucleotides: TGTGCCAGCAGTTCACTCCCTGACCTCCGCAGAGTGAACACTGAAGCTTTCTTT. Encoded protein: CASSSLPDLRRVNTEAFF.

The chain is built from TRBV19 and TRBJ1-2; a possible D gene is TRBD1 (6 bases). Trimming took off 7 bases at V and 2 bases at J, with 20 bases between the two ends. This CDR3 region has 16 residues. In germline, CDR1 is LNHDA, CDR2 SQIVND (reference sequence). The CDR3 coding sequence is TGTGCCAGTAATACCGGAGACAGGCGGGCGAACTATGGCTACACCTTC. Translating it yields CASNTGDRRANYGYTF.

J is TRBJ1-6 and V is TRBV6-1; perhaps TRBD1 as D (5 bases). V lost 2 bases and J lost 9, with 20 bases in between. This CDR3 comprises 17 residues. CDR1 and CDR2 (germline): MNHNS, SASEGT. The CDR3 here is CASSEMFLGERPSPLHF. The CDR3 bases are TGTGCCAGCAGTGAAATGTTTCTGGGGGAAAGACCTTCACCCCTCCACTTT.

V and J are TRBV11-3 and TRBJ2-7; D unresolved. The V gene lost 5 bases and the J gene lost 0 bases, with 14 bases spanning the gap. Germline V gene lookup returns CDR1 SGHNT and CDR2 YENEEA. This CDR3 region has 15 residues. The CDR3 nucleotides read TGTGCCAGCAGCCCCAGTCTAGGTAGCTCCTACGAGCAGTACTTC. It yields the protein CASSPSLGSSYEQYF.

This chain links TRBV4-1 with TRBJ1-4; D call uncertain. The V end lost 6 bases, the J end lost 10 bases, and 15 bases lay between the germline ends. Germline lookup yields CDR1 MGHRA and CDR2 YSYEKL. CDR3 length: 13 amino acids. For the CDR3, the DNA is TGCGCCAGCAGAGAGGCTCTTGAGGGAAAACTGTTTTTT. This translates into CASREALEGKLFF.

The chain links TRBV18 to TRBJ1-2; D not certain. This CDR3 spans 14 amino acids. V shed 4 bases and J shed 4 bases, with 13 bases lying between them. In germline, CDR1 is KGHSH, CDR2 LQKENI. In nucleotides, the CDR3 is TGTGCCAGCTCACAGGTCGGCAGATCCTATGGCTACACCTTC. It yields the protein CASSQVGRSYGYTF.

The chain combines TRBV5-4 with TRBJ1-1, with unresolved D. Germline-derived CDR1 and CDR2 are SGHNT and YYREEE (reference sequence). The V end was cut by 3 bases, the J end by 7 bases, with 13 bases between. The CDR3 is made up of 13 amino acids. The CDR3, as DNA: TGTGCCAGCAGCTCAACTCGGACCTTTGAAGCTTTCTTT. Protein product: CASSSTRTFEAFF.

The genes are TRBV30 and TRBJ1-3; no clear D gene. Germline values: CDR1 GTSNPN, CDR2 SVGIG (reference sequence). V was clipped by 2 bases and J by 2 bases, with 7 bases between them. This CDR3 is built from 13 residues. CDR3 sequence: CAWSREAGNTIYF. The CDR3 nucleotides are TGTGCCTGGAGTAGAGAGGCTGGAAACACCATATATTTT.

This clone was observed a handful of times. DNA of the CDR3: TGCGCCAGCAGCCAAGACAGGGTTACCGGGGAGCTGTTTTTT. Protein product: CASSQDRVTGELFF. This rearrangement joins TRBV4-3 to TRBJ2-2, with D tentatively TRBD1 (5 bases). V was shortened by 0 bases and J by 5 bases, with 7 bases between the two germline ends. Germline CDR1 LGHNA, CDR2 YSLEER. CDR3 size: 14 residues.

The V call is TRBV28, the J call TRBJ1-5; D is uncertain. The CDR3 runs 14 residues. V lost 2 bases, J lost 3 bases, and 8 bases lay in between. The germline V gene has CDR1 MDHEN and CDR2 SYDVKM. For the CDR3, the DNA is TGTGCCAGCAGTTTACGGGAGACCAATCAGCCCCAGCATTTT. Protein product: CASSLRETNQPQHF. Drawing the rest from reference TRBV28 and TRBJ1-5, the complete variable domain is DVKVTQSSRYLVKRTGEKVFLECVQDMDHENMFWYRQDPGLGLRLIYFSYDVKMKEKGDIPEGYSVSREKKERFSLILESASTNQTSMYLCASSLRETNQPQHFGDGTRLSIL.

V usage is TRBV28 and J usage is TRBJ1-1, with a tentative D call TRBD1 (5 bases). Trimming removed 2 bases at V and 5 bases at J, with 9 bases between. Per germline, CDR1 MDHEN and CDR2 SYDVKM. This CDR3 has 13 residues. CDR3 DNA: TGTGCCAGCAGTTTAATGACAGCAACTGAAGCTTTCTTT. Residues: CASSLMTATEAFF.

J is TRBJ2-1 and V is TRBV7-6; D unclear. The ends were cut back, 5 bases at V and 0 bases at J, with 11 bases in the middle. This CDR3 is built from 15 residues. Germline lookup yields CDR1 SGHVS and CDR2 FNYEAQ. CDR3 sequence: CASSNMGYSYNEQFF. The CDR3 region has the DNA TGTGCCAGCAGCAACATGGGTTACTCCTACAATGAGCAGTTCTTC.

As DNA, the CDR3 is TGCGCCAGCAGCTTAGGAGGTAGCGGTAGCACAGATACGCAGTATTTT. Encoded protein: CASSLGGSGSTDTQYF. The rearrangement joins TRBV5-1 to TRBJ2-3; tentatively, D is TRBD2 (6 bases). The CDR3 length is 16 residues. Looked up from germline, CDR1 is SGHRS and CDR2 is YFSETQ. Trimming took 2 bases from V and 0 from J, leaving 13 bases between them.

The rearrangement joins TRBV7-2 to TRBJ2-4; D tentatively reads TRBD1 or TRBD2 (5 bases each). V lost 2 bases to trimming and J lost 8 bases, with 22 bases between them. CDR1 is SGHTA, CDR2 FQGNSA, per germline. The CDR3 covers 17 residues. The CDR3, as DNA: TGTGCCAGCAGCTTAAGAGGGCAGGGTGGCGCTTGGGACATTCAGTACTTC. This sequence encodes CASSLRGQGGAWDIQYF.

The V gene is TRBV27, the J gene TRBJ2-7, with TRBD2 identical over 9 bases. The CDR3 contains 14 residues. Germline CDR1 is MNHEY and CDR2 is SMNVEV (reference sequence). The V segment lost 9 bases and the J segment 7 bases; nucleotides outside the gene matches: 13. The CDR3 loop is CASSSSGIYEEQYF. CDR3 in DNA: TGTGCCAGTTCCTCTAGCGGGATCTACGAAGAGCAGTACTTC.

J is TRBJ2-1 and V is TRBV6-1, with TRBD1 matching over 8 bases. V gave up 2 bases and J gave up 4 bases; unmatched junction bases: 4. This CDR3 spans 15 amino acids. Germline V CDR1 and CDR2: MNHNS, SASEGT. Written as DNA, the CDR3 is TGTGCCAGCAGTGAATGGGGACAGGTTTACAATGAGCAGTTCTTC. Translated, it gives CASSEWGQVYNEQFF.